This T cell receptor beta chain is drawn from a study of cytomegalovirus exposure and HLA in healthy donors. Overall study findings and caveats: TCR beta V segments were, for the most part, productive about 87% or about 30% of the time in an earlier analysis. CMV serostatus was the only recorded immune exposure for donors.

Germline loops: CDR1 SGHTA, CDR2 FQGNSA. The length of the CDR3 is 17 residues. V lost 4 bases, J lost 10 bases, and 12 bases stayed unmatched. This PCR relied on a set of 60 Vbeta primers and 13 Jbeta primers. This table comes from immunoSEQ multiplex PCR, and its TCRdb copy is limited to in-frame clones, with some not included. The table records around 100,000 clones, about 74% of them present only once. To note about this clone: Its specificity is unknown.

Sequencing used PBMCs. The chain carries TRBV7-2 and TRBJ2-1; 14 bases agree with TRBD2. The TCR sequence derives from a female donor in good health and CMV-seropositive. CDR3 protein: CASSSKSSGTSGREQFF. CDR3 sequence (DNA): TGTGCCAGCAGCTCAAAGTCGTCCGGGACTAGCGGGAGAGAGCAGTTCTTC.